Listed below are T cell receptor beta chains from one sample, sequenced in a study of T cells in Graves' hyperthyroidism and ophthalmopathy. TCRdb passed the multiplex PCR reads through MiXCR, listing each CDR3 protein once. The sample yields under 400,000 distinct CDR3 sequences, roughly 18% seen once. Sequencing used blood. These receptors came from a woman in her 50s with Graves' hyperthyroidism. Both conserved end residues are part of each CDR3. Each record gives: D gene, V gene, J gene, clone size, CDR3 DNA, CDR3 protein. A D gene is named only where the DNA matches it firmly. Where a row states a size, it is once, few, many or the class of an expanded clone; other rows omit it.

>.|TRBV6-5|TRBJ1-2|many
TGTGCCAGCAGTTACAATATGGGTCAGGGGAACTATGGCTACACCTTC
CASSYNMGQGNYGYTF
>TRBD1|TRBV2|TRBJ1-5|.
TGTGCCAGCAGACCGACGACAGGGAGAAGTCAGCCCCAGCATTTT
CASRPTTGRSQPQHF
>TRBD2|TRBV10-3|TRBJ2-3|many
TGTGCCATCAGTGAGTCCCTCAGTAGCGGGGCGGCGACAGATACGCAGTATTTT
CAISESLSSGAATDTQYF
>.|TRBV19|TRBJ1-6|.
TGTGCCAGTAGTATAGGGACCTATAATTCACCCCTCCACTTT
CASSIGTYNSPLHF
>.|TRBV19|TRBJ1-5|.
TGTGCCATTTCTCAGGGTTACTATCAGCCCCAGCATTTT
CAISQGYYQPQHF
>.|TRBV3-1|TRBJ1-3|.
TGTGCCAGCAGCCAATTCGCAGGTGGAAACACCATATATTTT
CASSQFAGGNTIYF
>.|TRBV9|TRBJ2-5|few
TGTGCCAGCAGCGTAGCTCCCAGCTACCAAGAGACCCAGTACTTC
CASSVAPSYQETQYF
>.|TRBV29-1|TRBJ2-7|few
TGCAGCGTTTTTTCGGCATTTTCCTACGAGCAGTACTTC
CSVFSAFSYEQYF
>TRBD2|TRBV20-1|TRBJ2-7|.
TGCAATGCTCCGAGACTAGCGGTAACCTACGAGCAGTACTTC
CNAPRLAVTYEQYF
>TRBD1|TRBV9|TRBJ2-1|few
TGTGCCAGCAGCGCCTCAGGGGGCCTCTACAATGAGCAGTTCTTC
CASSASGGLYNEQFF
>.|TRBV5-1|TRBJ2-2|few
TGCGCCAGCAGCTTGGTATCCGGGGACACCGGGGAGCTGTTTTTT
CASSLVSGDTGELFF
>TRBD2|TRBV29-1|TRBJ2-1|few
TGCAGCGTAGGACTAGCGGGGGGTTTCGACAATGAGCAGTTCTTC
CSVGLAGGFDNEQFF
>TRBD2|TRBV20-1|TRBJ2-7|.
TGCAGTGCGCAGACTAGCGGCGTCTCCTACGAGCAGTACTTC
CSAQTSGVSYEQYF
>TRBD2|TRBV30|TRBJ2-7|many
TGTGCCTGGAGTGGTCCCGGGCGGGAGTACTACGAGCAGTACTTC
CAWSGPGREYYEQYF
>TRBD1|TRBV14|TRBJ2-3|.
TGTGCCAGCAGCCAGCGACCGGGACAGGGATTCACAGATACGCAGTATTTT
CASSQRPGQGFTDTQYF
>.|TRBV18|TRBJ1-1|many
TGTGCCAGCTCACAGGGATTGAAAGACACTGAAGCTTTCTTT
CASSQGLKDTEAFF
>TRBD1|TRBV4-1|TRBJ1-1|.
TGCGCCAGCAGCAAGGGACAGGCTAACACTGAAGCTTTCTTT
CASSKGQANTEAFF
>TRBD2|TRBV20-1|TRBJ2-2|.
TGCAGTGCTCGGGGGGAAGGGGCCACCGGGGAGCTGTTTTTT
CSARGEGATGELFF
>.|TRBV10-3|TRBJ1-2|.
TGTGCCATCAGTGGGACAGAAACTAACTATGGCTACACCTTC
CAISGTETNYGYTF
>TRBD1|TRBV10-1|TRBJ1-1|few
TGCGCCAGCAGTACCTACAGGGGAGAAGCGGACACTGAAGCTTTCTTT
CASSTYRGEADTEAFF
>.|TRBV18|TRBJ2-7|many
TGTGCCAGCTCATCACAAGAAACGAGCGCCGAGCAGTACTTC
CASSSQETSAEQYF
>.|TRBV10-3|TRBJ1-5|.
TGTGCCATCAGTGAGGAGGGCCAAAGTTATCAGCCCCAGCATTTT
CAISEEGQSYQPQHF
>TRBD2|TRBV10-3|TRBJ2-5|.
TGTGCCATCAGCGCAGAGTCGGGGGGAGAGACCCAGTACTTC
CAISAESGGETQYF
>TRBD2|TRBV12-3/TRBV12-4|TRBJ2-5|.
TGTGCCAGCAGTTGGGCGGGGGGGATCCAAGAGACCCAGTACTTC
CASSWAGGIQETQYF
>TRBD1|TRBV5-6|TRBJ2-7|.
TGTGCCAGCAGCTACGGGACAGGGGCTAACGAGCAGTACTTC
CASSYGTGANEQYF
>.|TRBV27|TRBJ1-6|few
TGTGCCAGCAGTTTAATCCTGTCAGTTAATTCACCCCTCCACTTT
CASSLILSVNSPLHF
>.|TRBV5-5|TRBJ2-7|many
TGTGCCAGCAGGGACATATCCTTGAACGAGCAGTACTTC
CASRDISLNEQYF
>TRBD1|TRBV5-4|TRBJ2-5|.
TGTGCCAGCAGCTTGGGGACAGGGACGGGGCGAGAGACCCAGTACTTC
CASSLGTGTGRETQYF
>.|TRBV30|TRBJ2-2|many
TGTGCCTGGAGTGTTCACTCGAACACCGGGGAGCTGTTTTTT
CAWSVHSNTGELFF
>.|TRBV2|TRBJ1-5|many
TGTGCCAGCAGTGAATGGGGGGGTAGCAATCAGCCCCAGCATTTT
CASSEWGGSNQPQHF
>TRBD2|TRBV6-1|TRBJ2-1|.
TGTGCCAGCAGCAATCCGGGACTAGCGGACAATGAGCAGTTCTTC
CASSNPGLADNEQFF
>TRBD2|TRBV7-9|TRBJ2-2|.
TGTGCCAGCAGCTTTTGGAACGGGAGGCTGGCGAACACCGGGGAGCTGTTTTTT
CASSFWNGRLANTGELFF
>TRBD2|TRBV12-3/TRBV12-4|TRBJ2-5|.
TGTGCCAGCACCGGGACTAGTCAAGAGACCCAGTACTTC
CASTGTSQETQYF
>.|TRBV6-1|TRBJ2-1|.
TGTGCCAGCAGTGAGTCCGTCTCCTGGGAGCAGTTCTTC
CASSESVSWEQFF
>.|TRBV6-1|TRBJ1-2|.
TGTGCCAGCAGTGAATTTGGGGCGGGGGGCTATGGCTACACCTTC
CASSEFGAGGYGYTF
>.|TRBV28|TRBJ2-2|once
TGTGCCAGCGGGGAGACCGGGGAGCTGTTTTTT
CASGETGELFF
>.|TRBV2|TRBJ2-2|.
TGTGCCAGCCAGGAAAGTACCGGGGAGCTGTTTTTT
CASQESTGELFF
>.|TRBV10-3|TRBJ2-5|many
TGTGCCATCAGTGAGTCAGGGACTTACCAAGAGACCCAGTACTTC
CAISESGTYQETQYF
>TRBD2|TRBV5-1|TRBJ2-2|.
TGCGCCAGCCAGGGGACTAGCGGGAGATACACCGGGGAGCTGTTTTTT
CASQGTSGRYTGELFF
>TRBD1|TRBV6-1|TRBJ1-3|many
TGTGCCAGCAGTGAAATGGGACAGGGGAGTTATTCTGGAAACACCATATATTTT
CASSEMGQGSYSGNTIYF
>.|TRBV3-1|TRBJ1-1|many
TGTGCCAGCAGCCAAGACGCCAGGGGCACTGAAGCTTTCTTT
CASSQDARGTEAFF
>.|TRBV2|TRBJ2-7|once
TGTGCCAGCAGTGATCTCACGGCCTCCTACGAGCAGTACTTC
CASSDLTASYEQYF
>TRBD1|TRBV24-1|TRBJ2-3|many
TGTGCCACCAGTGATCCCACAGGGGGCAGGGGCACAGATACGCAGTATTTT
CATSDPTGGRGTDTQYF
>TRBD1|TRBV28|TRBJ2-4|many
TGTGCCAGCAGTCTACGGGGACAGGGGATTGAGTACTTC
CASSLRGQGIEYF
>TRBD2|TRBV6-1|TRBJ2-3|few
TGTGCCAGCAGTGAGGGGCTAGCGGGATTTACAGATACGCAGTATTTT
CASSEGLAGFTDTQYF
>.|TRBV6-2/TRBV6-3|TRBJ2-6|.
TGTGCCAGCAGTGCGGGACATACGGCTGGGGCCAGCGTCCTGACTTTC
CASSAGHTAGASVLTF
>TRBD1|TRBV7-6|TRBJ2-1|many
TGTGCCAGCAGTAGCTCCGGGACAGACAGCTCCTACAATGAGCAGTTCTTC
CASSSSGTDSSYNEQFF
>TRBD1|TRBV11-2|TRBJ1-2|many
TGTGCCAGCAGCCCTACAGACGGACAGGGGAGCATCTTTGGCTACACCTTC
CASSPTDGQGSIFGYTF